The present entry profiles one TCR beta chain with its context. The data originate from a study of T cell changes during pregnancy in multiple sclerosis. Per the germline V gene, CDR1 is SGHAT and CDR2 is FQNNGV. V was clipped by 4 bases and J by 7 bases, with 10 bases between them. The CDR3 covers 13 residues. The assay was immunoSEQ multiplex PCR, and TCRdb's table has in-frame clones only and misses some. In the table there are about 49,000 clones, 85% to 95% of which are singletons. The V gene is TRBV11-2, the J gene TRBJ2-2, with D possibly matching TRBD1 (6 bases). The sample was CD8+ T cells from peripheral blood mononuclear cells, taken in the first trimester of pregnancy. The receptor was derived from a female donor with multiple sclerosis, enrolled in a pregnancy study. The CDR3 reads CASSSSQGGELFF. CDR3 nucleotide sequence: TGTGCCAGCAGCTCCTCACAGGGCGGGGAGCTGTTTTTT.